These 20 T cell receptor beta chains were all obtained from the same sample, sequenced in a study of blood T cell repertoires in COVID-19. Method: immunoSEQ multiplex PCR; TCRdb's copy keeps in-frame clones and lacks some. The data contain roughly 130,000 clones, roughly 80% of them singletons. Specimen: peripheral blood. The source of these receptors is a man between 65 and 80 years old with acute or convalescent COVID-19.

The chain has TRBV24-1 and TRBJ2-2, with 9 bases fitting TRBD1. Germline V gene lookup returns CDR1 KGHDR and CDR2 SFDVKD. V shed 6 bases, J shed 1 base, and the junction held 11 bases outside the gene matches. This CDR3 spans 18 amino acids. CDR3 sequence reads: CATSYRTGTGMNTGELFF. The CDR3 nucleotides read TGTGCCACCAGTTACCGGACCGGGACAGGGATGAACACCGGGGAGCTGTTTTTT.

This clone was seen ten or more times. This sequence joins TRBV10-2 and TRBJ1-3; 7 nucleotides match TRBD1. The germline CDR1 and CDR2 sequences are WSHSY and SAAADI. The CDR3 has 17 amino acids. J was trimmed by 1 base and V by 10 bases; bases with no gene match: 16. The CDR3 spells CATSHTKTGSSGNTIYF. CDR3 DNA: TGCGCCACCTCTCACACAAAGACAGGGAGTTCTGGAAACACCATATATTTT.

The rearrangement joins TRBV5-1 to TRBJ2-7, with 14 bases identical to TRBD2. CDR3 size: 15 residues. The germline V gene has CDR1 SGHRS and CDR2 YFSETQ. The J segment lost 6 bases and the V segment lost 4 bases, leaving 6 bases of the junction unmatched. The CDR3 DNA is TGCGCCAGCAGCGAACCGGGACTAGCGGGGGTCGAGCAGTACTTC. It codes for CASSEPGLAGVEQYF.

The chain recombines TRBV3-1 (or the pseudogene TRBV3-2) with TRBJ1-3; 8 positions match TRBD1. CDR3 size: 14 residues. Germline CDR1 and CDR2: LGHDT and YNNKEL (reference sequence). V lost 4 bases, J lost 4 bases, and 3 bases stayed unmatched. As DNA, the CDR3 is TGTGCCAGCAGCCCCCGGGACAGGGGAAACACCATATATTTT. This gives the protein CASSPRDRGNTIYF.

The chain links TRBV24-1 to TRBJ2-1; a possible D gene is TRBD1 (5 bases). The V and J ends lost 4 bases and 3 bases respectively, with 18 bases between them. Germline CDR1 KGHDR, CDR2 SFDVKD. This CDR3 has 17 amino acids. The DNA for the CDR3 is TGTGCCACCAGTGACAGGAACAGGTTTCCGAGCTACAATGAGCAGTTCTTC. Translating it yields CATSDRNRFPSYNEQFF.

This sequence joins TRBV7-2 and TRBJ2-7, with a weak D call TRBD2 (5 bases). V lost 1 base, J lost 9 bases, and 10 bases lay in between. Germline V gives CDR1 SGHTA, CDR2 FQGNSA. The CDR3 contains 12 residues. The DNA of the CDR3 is TGTGCCAGCAGCTTAGAACTAGGCGGGCAGTACTTC. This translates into CASSLELGGQYF. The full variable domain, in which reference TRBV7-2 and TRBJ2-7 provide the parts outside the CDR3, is GAGVSQSPSNKVTEKGKDVELRCDPISGHTALYWYRQSLGQGLEFLIYFQGNSAPDKSGLPSDRFSAERTGGSVSTLTIQRTQQEDSAVYLCASSLELGGQYFGPGTRLTVT.

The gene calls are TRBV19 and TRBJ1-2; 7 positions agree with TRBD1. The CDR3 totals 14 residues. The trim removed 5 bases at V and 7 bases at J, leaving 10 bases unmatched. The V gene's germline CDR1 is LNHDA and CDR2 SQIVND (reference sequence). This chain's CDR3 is CASSGRGRYRGYTF. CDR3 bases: TGTGCCAGTAGTGGAAGGGGGCGGTATCGTGGCTACACCTTC.

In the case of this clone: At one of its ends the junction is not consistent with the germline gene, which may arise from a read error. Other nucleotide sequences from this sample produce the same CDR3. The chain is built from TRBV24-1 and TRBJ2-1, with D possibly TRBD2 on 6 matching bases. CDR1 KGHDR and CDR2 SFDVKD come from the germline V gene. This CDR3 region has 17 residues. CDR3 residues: CATSDSGPEGLHNEQFF. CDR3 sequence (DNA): TGTGCCACCAGCGATTCCGGCCCGGAGGGCCTCCACAATGAGCAGTTCTTC.

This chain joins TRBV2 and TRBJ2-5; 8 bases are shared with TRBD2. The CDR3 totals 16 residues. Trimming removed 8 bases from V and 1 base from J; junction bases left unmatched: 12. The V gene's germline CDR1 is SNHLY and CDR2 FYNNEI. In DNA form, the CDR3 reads TGTGCCAGCGGCCTGGGGGCGGGGGGCCTCCAAGAGACCCAGTACTTC. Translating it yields CASGLGAGGLQETQYF.

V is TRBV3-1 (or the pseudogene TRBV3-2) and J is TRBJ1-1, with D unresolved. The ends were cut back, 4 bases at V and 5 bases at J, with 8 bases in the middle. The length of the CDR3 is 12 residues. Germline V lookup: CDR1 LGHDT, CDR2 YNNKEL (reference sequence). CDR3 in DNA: TGTGCCAGCAGCCTGCCCGAGACTGAAGCTTTCTTT. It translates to CASSLPETEAFF.

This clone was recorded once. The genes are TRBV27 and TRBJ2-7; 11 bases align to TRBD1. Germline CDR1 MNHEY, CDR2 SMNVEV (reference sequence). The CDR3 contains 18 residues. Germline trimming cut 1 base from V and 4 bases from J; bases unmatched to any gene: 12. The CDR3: CASSLLAPRTGGIYEQYF. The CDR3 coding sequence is TGTGCCAGCAGTTTATTAGCCCCAAGGACAGGGGGCATTTACGAGCAGTACTTC.

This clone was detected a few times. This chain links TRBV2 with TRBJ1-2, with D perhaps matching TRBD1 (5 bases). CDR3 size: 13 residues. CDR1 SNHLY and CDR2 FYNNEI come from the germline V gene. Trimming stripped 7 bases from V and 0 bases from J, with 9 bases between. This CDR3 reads CASKAGPNYGYTF. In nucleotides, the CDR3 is TGTGCCAGCAAAGCGGGGCCTAACTATGGCTACACCTTC. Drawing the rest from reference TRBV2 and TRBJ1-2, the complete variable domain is EPEVTQTPSHQVTQMGQEVILRCVPISNHLYFYWYRQILGQKVEFLVSFYNNEISEKSEIFDDQFSVERPDGSNFTLKIRSTKLEDSAMYFCASKAGPNYGYTFGSGTRLTVV.

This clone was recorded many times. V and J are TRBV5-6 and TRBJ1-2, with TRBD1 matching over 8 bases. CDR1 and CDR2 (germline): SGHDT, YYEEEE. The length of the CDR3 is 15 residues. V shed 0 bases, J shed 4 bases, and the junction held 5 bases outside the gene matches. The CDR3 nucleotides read TGTGCCAGCAGCTTGGGCTCAGGGGGCGCCTATGGCTACACCTTC. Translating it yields CASSLGSGGAYGYTF. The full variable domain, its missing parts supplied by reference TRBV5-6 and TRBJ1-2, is DAGVTQSPTHLIKTRGQQVTLRCSPKSGHDTVSWYQQALGQGPQFIFQYYEEEERQRGNFPDRFSGHQFPNYSSELNVNALLLGDSALYLCASSLGSGGAYGYTFGSGTRLTVV.

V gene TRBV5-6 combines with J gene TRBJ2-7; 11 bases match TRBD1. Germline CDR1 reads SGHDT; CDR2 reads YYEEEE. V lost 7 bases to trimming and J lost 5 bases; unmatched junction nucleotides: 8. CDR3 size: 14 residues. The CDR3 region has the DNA TGTGCCAGCCTGCGGACAGGGGGCATCGACGAGCAGTACTTC. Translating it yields CASLRTGGIDEQYF.

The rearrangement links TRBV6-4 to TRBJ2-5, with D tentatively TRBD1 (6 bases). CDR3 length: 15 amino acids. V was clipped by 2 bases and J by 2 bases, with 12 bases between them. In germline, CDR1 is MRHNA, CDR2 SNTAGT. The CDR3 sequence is CASSDAGRGQETQYF. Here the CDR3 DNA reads TGTGCCAGCAGTGACGCTGGCAGGGGTCAAGAGACCCAGTACTTC.

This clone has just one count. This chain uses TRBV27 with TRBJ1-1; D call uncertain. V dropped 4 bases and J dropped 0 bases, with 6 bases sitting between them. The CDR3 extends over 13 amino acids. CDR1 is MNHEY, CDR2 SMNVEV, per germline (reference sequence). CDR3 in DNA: TGTGCCAGCAGTTGGGCTGTGAACACTGAAGCTTTCTTT. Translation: CASSWAVNTEAFF.

CDR3 DNA: TGTGCCAGCAGCCAAGAGGGGCGGCTGGATTTGGCTGGAAACACCATATATTTT. Translating gives CASSQEGRLDLAGNTIYF. The V and J genes are TRBV3-1 (or the pseudogene TRBV3-2) and TRBJ1-3, with a tentative D call TRBD1 (5 bases). This CDR3 is built from 18 residues. The V end was cut by 0 bases, the J end by 2 bases, with 17 bases between. Germline V gives CDR1 LGHDT, CDR2 YNNKEL (reference sequence).

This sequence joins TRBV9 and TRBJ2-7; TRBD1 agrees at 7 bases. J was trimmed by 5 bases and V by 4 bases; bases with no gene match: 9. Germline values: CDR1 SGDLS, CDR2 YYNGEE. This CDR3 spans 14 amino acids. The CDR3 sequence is CASSPNRQGHEQYF. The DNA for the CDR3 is TGTGCCAGCAGCCCCAATCGACAGGGCCACGAGCAGTACTTC.

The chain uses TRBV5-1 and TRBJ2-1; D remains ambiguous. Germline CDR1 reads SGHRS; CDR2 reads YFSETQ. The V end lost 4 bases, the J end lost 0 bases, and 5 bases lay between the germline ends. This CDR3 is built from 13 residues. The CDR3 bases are TGCGCCAGCAGCGCGAACTCCTACAATGAGCAGTTCTTC. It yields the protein CASSANSYNEQFF.

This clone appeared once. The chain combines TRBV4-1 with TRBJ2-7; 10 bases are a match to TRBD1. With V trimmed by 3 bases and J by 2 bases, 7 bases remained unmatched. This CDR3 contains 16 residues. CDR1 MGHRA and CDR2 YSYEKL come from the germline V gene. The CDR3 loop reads CASSQSTGTGAYEQYF. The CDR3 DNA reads TGCGCCAGCAGCCAGTCGACCGGGACAGGGGCCTACGAGCAGTACTTC.